Reported below is one T cell receptor beta chain. Its antigen is not identified. The CDR3 loop spans 13 amino acids. Germline lookup yields CDR1 SGHAT and CDR2 FQNNGV. V lost 6 bases and J lost 2, with 10 bases in between. Terminally differentiated effector memory CD45RA+ cells were excluded from the naive CD8 cells, which were CD45RO-negative and positively selected for CCR7. Sequenced by immunoSEQ multiplex PCR; TCRdb stores in-frame clones only, minus some. This table has 1.5 million to 2.5 million clones, approximately 94% appearing once. The data are from a study of shared clonotypes between healthy human individuals. Findings of the study overall: Genetic and exposure-history diversity was limited by the few donors.

V is TRBV11-2 and J is TRBJ1-1, with D possibly TRBD1 on 5 matching bases. The source material was naive CD8+ T cells sorted from blood. The TCR was taken from a man aged 18 to 29 in good health. CDR3 DNA: TGTGCCAGCAGTTGGGGGGATAACACTGAAGCTTTCTTT. Translated, it gives CASSWGDNTEAFF. Drawing the rest from reference TRBV11-2 and TRBJ1-1, the complete variable domain is EAGVAQSPRYKIIEKRQSVAFWCNPISGHATLYWYQQILGQGPKLLIQFQNNGVVDDSQLPKDRFSAERLKGVDSTLKIQPAKLEDSAVYLCASSWGDNTEAFFGQGTRLTVV.